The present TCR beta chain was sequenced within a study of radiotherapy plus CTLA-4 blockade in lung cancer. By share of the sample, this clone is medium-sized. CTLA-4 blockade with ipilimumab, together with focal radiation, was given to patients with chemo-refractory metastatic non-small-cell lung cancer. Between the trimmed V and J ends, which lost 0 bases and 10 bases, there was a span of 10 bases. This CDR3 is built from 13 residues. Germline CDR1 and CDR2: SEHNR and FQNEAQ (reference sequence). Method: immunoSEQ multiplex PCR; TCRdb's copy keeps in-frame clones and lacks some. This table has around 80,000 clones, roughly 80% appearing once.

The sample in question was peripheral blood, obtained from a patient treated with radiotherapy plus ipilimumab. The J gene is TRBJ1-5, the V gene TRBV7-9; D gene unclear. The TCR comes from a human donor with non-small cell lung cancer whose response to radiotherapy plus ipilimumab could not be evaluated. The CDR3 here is CASSLAAGGPQHF. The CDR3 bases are TGTGCCAGCAGCTTAGCGGCGGGAGGACCCCAGCATTTT.